This T cell receptor beta chain was documented in a study of human thymus T cells. Study-wide findings and caveats: V and J gene usage appeared biased in thymic and blood repertoires.

Comment on this clone: The antigen remains unidentified.

The length of the CDR3 is 19 residues. The germline V and J ends were trimmed by 5 bases and 0 bases, with 25 bases remaining between them. CDR1 and CDR2 (germline): MNHEY, SMNVEV (reference sequence). Resections were taken during corrective heart surgery, and the thymus tissue came from these. TCRdb's table, derived via immunoSEQ multiplex PCR, lists solely in-frame clones and lacks some. The sample holds some 130,000 clones, around 94% seen once. The specimen was thymus tissue. The rearrangement joins TRBV27 to TRBJ1-1, with TRBD1 as a possible D gene (6 bases). The origin of this receptor is a boy younger than two with a congenital heart defect but otherwise immunologically healthy. The DNA of the CDR3 is TGTGCCAGCAGTCCAACTTTCCGGGACAAAAGGGGGATGAACACTGAAGCTTTCTTT. Its protein product is CASSPTFRDKRGMNTEAFF.